This passage covers 6 T cell receptor beta chains from one sample sequenced in a study of radiotherapy plus CTLA-4 blockade in lung cancer. Sequenced by immunoSEQ multiplex PCR; TCRdb stores in-frame clones only, minus some. Among around 90,000 clones listed, roughly four fifths were seen once. The material was peripheral blood, obtained from a patient treated with radiotherapy plus ipilimumab. Receptors originate from a human donor with non-small cell lung cancer who had stable disease on radiotherapy plus ipilimumab.

V and J are TRBV15 and TRBJ1-1; D gene uncertain. The CDR3 spans 14 residues. The V end lost 4 bases, the J end lost 0 bases, and 9 bases lay between the germline ends. Germline V CDR1 and CDR2: LNHNV, YYDKDF (reference sequence). The CDR3 DNA follows: TGTGCCACCAGCACTAGACGGTTGAACACTGAAGCTTTCTTT. It codes for CATSTRRLNTEAFF.

In this sample, this clone turned up a few times. The chain recombines TRBV28 with TRBJ1-5; D ambiguous. Trimming shortened V by 8 bases and J by 3 bases, and 11 bases separated the two germline ends. This CDR3 is built from 13 residues. Per the germline V gene, CDR1 is MDHEN and CDR2 is SYDVKM. The CDR3 sequence: CASREGFNQPQHF. CDR3 nucleotide sequence: TGTGCCAGCCGCGAGGGCTTCAATCAGCCCCAGCATTTT.

V and J are TRBV2 and TRBJ1-2, with D possibly being TRBD1 (5 bases). Germline V gives CDR1 SNHLY, CDR2 FYNNEI. CDR3 size: 10 residues. Trimming left V 8 bases short and J 4 bases short, with 5 bases between. The CDR3 reads CASGGYGYTF. CDR3 DNA sequence: TGTGCCAGCGGGGGCTATGGCTACACCTTC.

V gene TRBV18 combines with J gene TRBJ2-7, with D uncertain. Germline CDR1 reads KGHSH; CDR2 reads LQKENI. The length of the CDR3 is 14 residues. V was trimmed by 3 bases and J by 3 bases, leaving 12 bases between them. The CDR3 DNA reads as TGTGCCAGCTCACCTCCCGACACTTTCTACGAGCAGTACTTC. Protein: CASSPPDTFYEQYF.

V is TRBV2 and J is TRBJ1-2; D is possibly TRBD1 (6 bases). Trimming shortened V by 5 bases and J by 5 bases, and 18 bases separated the two germline ends. Germline CDR1 is SNHLY and CDR2 is FYNNEI. The length of the CDR3 is 15 residues. DNA of the CDR3: TGTGCCAGCAGTCCGAGGGGCAGGGGCCTTTATGGCTACACCTTC. This encodes CASSPRGRGLYGYTF.

The chain carries TRBV10-2 and TRBJ1-5; the match to TRBD1 covers 11 bases. This CDR3 has 17 amino acids. The germline CDR1 and CDR2 sequences are WSHSY and SAAADI. J lost 2 bases, V lost 5 bases, and 8 bases had no gene match. For the CDR3, the DNA is TGCGCCAGCAGTTCCCCGGGACAGGGGGAGGGCAATCAGCCCCAGCATTTT. Its translation is CASSSPGQGEGNQPQHF.